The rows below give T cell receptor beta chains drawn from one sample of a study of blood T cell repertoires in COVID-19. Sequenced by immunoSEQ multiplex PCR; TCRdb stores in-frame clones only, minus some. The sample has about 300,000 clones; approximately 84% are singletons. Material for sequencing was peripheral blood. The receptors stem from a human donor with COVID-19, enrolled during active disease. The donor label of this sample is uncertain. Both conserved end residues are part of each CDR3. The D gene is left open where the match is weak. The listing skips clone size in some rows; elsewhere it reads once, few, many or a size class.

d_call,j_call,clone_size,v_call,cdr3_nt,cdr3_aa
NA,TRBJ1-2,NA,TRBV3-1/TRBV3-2,TGTGCCAGCAGCCCCCCCCCTTCCAACTATGGCTACACCTTC,CASSPPPSNYGYTF
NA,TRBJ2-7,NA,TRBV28,TGTGCCAGCAGTTCCCAGCGGGCCGCCGGGGGGCGTTCCTACGAGCAGTACTTC,CASSSQRAAGGRSYEQYF
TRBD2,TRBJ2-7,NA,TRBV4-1,TGCGCCAGCAGCCAAGGGGAGGGACGGTTCTTC,CASSQGEGRFF
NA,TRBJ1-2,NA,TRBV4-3,TGCGCCAGCAGCCAAGGGGGGCAGGGAAGGCCCGTTGATGGCTACACCTTC,CASSQGGQGRPVDGYTF
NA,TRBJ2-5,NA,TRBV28,TGTGCCAGCAGTAACCGACAGATTCAAGAGACCCAGTACTTC,CASSNRQIQETQYF
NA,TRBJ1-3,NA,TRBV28,TGTGCCAGCAGCCCTCCGGGGTCGGCTGGAAACACCATATATTTT,CASSPPGSAGNTIYF
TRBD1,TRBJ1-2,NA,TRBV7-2,TGTGCCAGCAGCCCAGCAGGGGGCTATGGCTACACCTTC,CASSPAGGYGYTF
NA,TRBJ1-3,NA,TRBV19,TGTGCCAGTAGTGTACAGGGCTCTGGAAACACCATATATTTT,CASSVQGSGNTIYF
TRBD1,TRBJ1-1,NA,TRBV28,TGTGCCAGCAGTTTATACAATCGGAACAGGGGGAGTGGAGCTTTCTTT,CASSLYNRNRGSGAFF
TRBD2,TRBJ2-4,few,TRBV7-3,TGTGCCAGCAGCTCGGGACTAGCAGAAAACATTCAGTACTTC,CASSSGLAENIQYF
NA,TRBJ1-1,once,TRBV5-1,TGCGCCAGCAGCTTACGGGAAACTGAAGCTTTCTTT,CASSLRETEAFF
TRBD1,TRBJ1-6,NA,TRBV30,TGTGCCTGGAGTGGGACAGGGGGAATGTATAATTCACCCCTCCACTTT,CAWSGTGGMYNSPLHF
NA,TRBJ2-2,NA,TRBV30,TGTGCCTGGAGTGTTCGAGGGGGTTGGACCGGGGAGCTGTTTTTT,CAWSVRGGWTGELFF
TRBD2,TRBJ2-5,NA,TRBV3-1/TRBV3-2,TGTGCCAGCAGCGAAACTAGCGGGAAAGAGACCCAGTACTTC,CASSETSGKETQYF
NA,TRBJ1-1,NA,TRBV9,TGTGCCAGCAGCGGGTTGCAGGGAAACACTGAAGCTTTCTTT,CASSGLQGNTEAFF
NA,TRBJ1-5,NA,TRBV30,TGTGCCTGGAGGCGGGGTATGGGTCAGCCCCAGCATTTT,CAWRRGMGQPQHF
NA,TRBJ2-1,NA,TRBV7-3,TGTGCCAGCAGCTTAAGGACGGGAAGGTCCTACAATGAGCAGTTCTTC,CASSLRTGRSYNEQFF
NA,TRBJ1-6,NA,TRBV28,TGTGCCAGCAGCCCCTTTCTCGGAGATAATTCACCCCTCCACTTT,CASSPFLGDNSPLHF
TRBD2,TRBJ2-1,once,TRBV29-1,TGCAGCGGGACCACTAGCGGGAGTGGGAATGAGCAGTTCTTC,CSGTTSGSGNEQFF
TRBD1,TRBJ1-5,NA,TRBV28,TGTGCCAGCAGTGAAGCCAGGGGGGCTGTGCAGCCCCAGCATTTT,CASSEARGAVQPQHF
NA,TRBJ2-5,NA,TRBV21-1,TGTGCCAGCAGCAAAGCCGGGCCTAGCGGGACTCCTCAAGAGACCCAGTACTTC,CASSKAGPSGTPQETQYF
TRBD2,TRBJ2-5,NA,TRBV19,TGTGCCAGTAGTATAGTCGGCGGGGGTGAGACCCAGTACTTC,CASSIVGGGETQYF
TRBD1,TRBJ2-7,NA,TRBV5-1,TGCGCCAGCAGCTTGCGAAACCCGGGACAGGGGGCCTACGAGCAGTACTTC,CASSLRNPGQGAYEQYF
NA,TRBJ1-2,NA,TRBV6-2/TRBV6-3,TGTGCCAGCAGTTACCGAAGACAGGCTTCCTATGGCTACACCTTC,CASSYRRQASYGYTF
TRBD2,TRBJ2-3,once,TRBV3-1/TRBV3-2,TGTGCCAGCAGCTCGGGACTAGCGGGCTTGGCGCAGTATTTT,CASSSGLAGLAQYF
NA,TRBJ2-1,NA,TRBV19,TGTGCCAGTAGTTTGGCAGTCAGCTCCTACAATGAGCAGTTCTTC,CASSLAVSSYNEQFF